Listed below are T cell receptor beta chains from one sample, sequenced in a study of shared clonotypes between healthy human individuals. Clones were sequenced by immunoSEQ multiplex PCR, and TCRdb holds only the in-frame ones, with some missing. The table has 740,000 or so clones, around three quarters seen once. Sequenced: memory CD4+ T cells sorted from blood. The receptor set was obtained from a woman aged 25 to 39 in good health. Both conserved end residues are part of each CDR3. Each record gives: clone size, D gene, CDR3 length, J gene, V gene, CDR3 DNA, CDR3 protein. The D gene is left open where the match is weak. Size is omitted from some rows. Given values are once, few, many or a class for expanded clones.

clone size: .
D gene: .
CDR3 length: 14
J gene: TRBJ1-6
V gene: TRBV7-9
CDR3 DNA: TGTGCCAGCAGCCCGGGTCGGGATAATTCACCCCTCCACTTT
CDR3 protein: CASSPGRDNSPLHF

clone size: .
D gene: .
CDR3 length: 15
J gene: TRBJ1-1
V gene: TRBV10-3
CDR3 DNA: TGTGCCATCAGTGGATCCGGGGGCGTCTACACTGAAGCTTTCTTT
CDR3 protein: CAISGSGGVYTEAFF

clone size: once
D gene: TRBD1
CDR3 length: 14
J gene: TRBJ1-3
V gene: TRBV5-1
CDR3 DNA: TGCGCCAGCAGCCGTACAGGGGGTGGAAACACCATATATTTT
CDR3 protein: CASSRTGGGNTIYF

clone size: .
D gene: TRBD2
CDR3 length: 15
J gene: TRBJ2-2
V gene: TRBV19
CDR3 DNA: TGTGCCAGTAGTAGGCTAGCGGGAGACGCCGGGGAGCTGTTTTTT
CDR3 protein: CASSRLAGDAGELFF

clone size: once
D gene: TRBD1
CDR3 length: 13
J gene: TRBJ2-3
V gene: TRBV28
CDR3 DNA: TGTGCCATCGGGACAGGGGGCACAGATACGCAGTATTTT
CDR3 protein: CAIGTGGTDTQYF

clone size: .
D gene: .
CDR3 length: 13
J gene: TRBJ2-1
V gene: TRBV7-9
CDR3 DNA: TGTGCCAGCAGCCGAACAGTTTACAATGAGCAGTTCTTC
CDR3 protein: CASSRTVYNEQFF

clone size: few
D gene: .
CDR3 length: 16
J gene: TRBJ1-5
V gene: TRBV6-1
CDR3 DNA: TGTGCCAGCAGTGAAATGATCGGCTTAAACAATCAGCCCCAGCATTTT
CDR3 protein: CASSEMIGLNNQPQHF

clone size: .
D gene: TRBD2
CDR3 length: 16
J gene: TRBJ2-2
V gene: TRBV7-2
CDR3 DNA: TGTGCCAGCAGCTCCGGACTAGCGGGAGTGACCGGGGAGCTGTTTTTT
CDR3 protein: CASSSGLAGVTGELFF

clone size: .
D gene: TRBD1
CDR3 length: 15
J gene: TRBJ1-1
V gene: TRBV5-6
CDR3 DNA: TGTGCCAGCAGCTGGGAGACAGGGAGTTTGGCTGAAGCTTTCTTT
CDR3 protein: CASSWETGSLAEAFF

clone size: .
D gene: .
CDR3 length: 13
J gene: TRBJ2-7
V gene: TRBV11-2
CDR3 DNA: TGTGCCAGCACCCGGCCAGGCCCCTACGAGCAGTACTTC
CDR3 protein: CASTRPGPYEQYF

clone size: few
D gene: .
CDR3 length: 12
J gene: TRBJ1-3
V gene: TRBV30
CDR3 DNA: TGTGCCTGGAGTGTGACGAAAAACACCATATATTTT
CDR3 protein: CAWSVTKNTIYF

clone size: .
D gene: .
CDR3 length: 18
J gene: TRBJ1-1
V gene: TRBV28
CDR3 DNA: TGTGCCAGCAGTCTTGATGAGCGGCGGCCCTCAACTAACACTGAAGCTTTCTTT
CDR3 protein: CASSLDERRPSTNTEAFF

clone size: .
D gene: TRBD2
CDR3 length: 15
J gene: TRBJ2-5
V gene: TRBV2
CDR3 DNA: TGTGCCATATCAGGAGCGGGAGGGCCCGGAGAGACCCAGTACTTC
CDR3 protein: CAISGAGGPGETQYF

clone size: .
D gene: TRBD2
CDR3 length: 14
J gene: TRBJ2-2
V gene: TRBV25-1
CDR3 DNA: TGTGCCAGCAGTGATAGCGGGAGAACCGGGGAGCTGTTTTTT
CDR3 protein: CASSDSGRTGELFF

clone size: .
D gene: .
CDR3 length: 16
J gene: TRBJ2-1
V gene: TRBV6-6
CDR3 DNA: TGTGCCAGCAGTTACTCGACGGTCTTGGTCTACAATGAGCAGTTCTTC
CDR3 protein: CASSYSTVLVYNEQFF

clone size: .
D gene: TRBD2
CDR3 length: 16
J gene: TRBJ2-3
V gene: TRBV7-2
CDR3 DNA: TGTGCCAGCAGCCAATCTAGCGGGGGGGGCACAGATACGCAGTATTTT
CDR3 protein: CASSQSSGGGTDTQYF

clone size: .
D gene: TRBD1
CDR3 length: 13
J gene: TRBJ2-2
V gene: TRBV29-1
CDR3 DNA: TGCAGCGTTGTGGGACAGGGGGCCGGGGAGCTGTTTTTT
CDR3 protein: CSVVGQGAGELFF

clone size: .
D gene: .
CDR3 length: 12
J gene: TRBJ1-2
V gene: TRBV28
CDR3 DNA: TGTGCCAGCAGTTGGAGATCCTATGGCTACACCTTC
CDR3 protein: CASSWRSYGYTF

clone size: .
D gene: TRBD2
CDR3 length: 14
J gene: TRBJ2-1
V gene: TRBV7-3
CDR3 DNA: TGTGCCAGCAGCTCCGGGACTAGCGGCAATGAGCAGTTCTTC
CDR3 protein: CASSSGTSGNEQFF

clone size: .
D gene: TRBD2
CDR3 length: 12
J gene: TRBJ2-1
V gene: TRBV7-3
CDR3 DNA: TGTGCCAGCAGCTTAGAAGCGGGACCGCAGTTCTTC
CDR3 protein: CASSLEAGPQFF

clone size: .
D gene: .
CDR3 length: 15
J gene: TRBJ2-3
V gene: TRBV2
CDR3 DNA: TGTGCCAGCAGGCCTTGGACTTCTAGCACAGATACGCAGTATTTT
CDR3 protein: CASRPWTSSTDTQYF

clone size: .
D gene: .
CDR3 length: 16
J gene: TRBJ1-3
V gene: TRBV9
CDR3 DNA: TGTGCCAGCAGCCCATGGACGCCGAGCTCTGGAAACACCATATATTTT
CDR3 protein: CASSPWTPSSGNTIYF

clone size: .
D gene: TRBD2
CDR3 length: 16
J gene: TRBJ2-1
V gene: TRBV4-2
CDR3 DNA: TGTGCCAGCAGCCAGACTAGCGGGAGGGCCCAGAATGAGCAGTTCTTC
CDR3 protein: CASSQTSGRAQNEQFF

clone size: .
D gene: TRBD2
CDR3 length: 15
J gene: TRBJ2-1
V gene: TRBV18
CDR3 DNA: TGTGCCAGCTCACTGACTAGCGGGACGGGGAATGAGCAGTTCTTC
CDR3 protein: CASSLTSGTGNEQFF

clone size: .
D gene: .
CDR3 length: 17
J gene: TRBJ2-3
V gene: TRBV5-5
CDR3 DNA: TGTGCCAGCAGCTTTCTTGCCGGGACCACCGGTACAGATACGCAGTATTTT
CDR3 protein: CASSFLAGTTGTDTQYF

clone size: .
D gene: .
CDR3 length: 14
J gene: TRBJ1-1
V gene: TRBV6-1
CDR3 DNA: TGTGCCAGCAGTGTACCATACAGGGAATCGTTAGCTTTCTTT
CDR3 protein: CASSVPYRESLAFF

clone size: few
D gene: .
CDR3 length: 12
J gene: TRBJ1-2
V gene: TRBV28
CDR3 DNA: TGTGCCAGCGAATACAGAGACTATGGCTACACCTTC
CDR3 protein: CASEYRDYGYTF

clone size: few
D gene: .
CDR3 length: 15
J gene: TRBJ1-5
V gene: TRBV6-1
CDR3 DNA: TGTGCCAGCAGTGAAGAGATGATAGGGAATCAGCCCCAGCATTTT
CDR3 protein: CASSEEMIGNQPQHF

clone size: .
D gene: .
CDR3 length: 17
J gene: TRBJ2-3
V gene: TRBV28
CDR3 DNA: TGTGCCAGCAGCAGTGGGGGGCTAGCGGTCGGCACAGATACGCAGTATTTT
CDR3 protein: CASSSGGLAVGTDTQYF

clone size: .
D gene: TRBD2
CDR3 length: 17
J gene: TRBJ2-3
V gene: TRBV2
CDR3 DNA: TGTGCCAGCAGTGTAACCGGGACTACCAAGCCCTGGGATACGCAGTATTTT
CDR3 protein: CASSVTGTTKPWDTQYF

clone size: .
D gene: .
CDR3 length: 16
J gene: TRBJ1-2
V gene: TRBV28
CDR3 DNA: TGTGCCAGCAGTTTACGGGGGGCCCCTAAACTCCATGGCTACACCTTC
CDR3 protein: CASSLRGAPKLHGYTF

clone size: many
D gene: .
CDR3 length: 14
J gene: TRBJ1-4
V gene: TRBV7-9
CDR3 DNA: TGTGCCAGCAGCTTGATGATGGTGACCGAAAAACTGTTTTTT
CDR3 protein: CASSLMMVTEKLFF

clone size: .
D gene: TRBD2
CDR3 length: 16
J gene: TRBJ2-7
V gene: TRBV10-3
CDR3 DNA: TGTGCCATCAGTGGGTCATCGGGACTAGAAAACTACGAGCAGTACTTC
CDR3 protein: CAISGSSGLENYEQYF

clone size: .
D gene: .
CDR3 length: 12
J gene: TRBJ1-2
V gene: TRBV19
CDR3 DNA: TGTGCCAGTAGTGGGGTCAAGAGGGGCTACACCTTC
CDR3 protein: CASSGVKRGYTF

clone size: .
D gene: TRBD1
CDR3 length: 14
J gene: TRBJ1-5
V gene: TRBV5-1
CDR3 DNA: TGCGCCAGCAGCTCGACAGGGTTAGAGCAGCCCCAGCATTTT
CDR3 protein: CASSSTGLEQPQHF

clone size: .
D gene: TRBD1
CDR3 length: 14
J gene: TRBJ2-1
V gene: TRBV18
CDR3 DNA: TGTGCCAGCTTGGGTAGAGCAGACAGGGGTGAGCAGTTCTTC
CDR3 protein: CASLGRADRGEQFF

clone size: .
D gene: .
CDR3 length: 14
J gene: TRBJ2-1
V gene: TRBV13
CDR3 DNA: TGTGCCAGCAGCTTACGCTCCTCCTACAATGAGCAGTTCTTC
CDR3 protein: CASSLRSSYNEQFF

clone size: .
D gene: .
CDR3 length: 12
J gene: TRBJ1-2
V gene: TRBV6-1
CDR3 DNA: TGTGCCAGCAGTGAACAGGACGAACCCGAAATCTTC
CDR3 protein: CASSEQDEPEIF

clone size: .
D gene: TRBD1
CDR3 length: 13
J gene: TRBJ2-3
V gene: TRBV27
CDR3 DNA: TGTGCCAGCCATAGACAGGGTGGGGGTACGCAGTATTTT
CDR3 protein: CASHRQGGGTQYF

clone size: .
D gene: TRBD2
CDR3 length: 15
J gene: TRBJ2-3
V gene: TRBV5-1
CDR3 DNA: TGCGCCAGCAGCTTTGGGGGAGGGTACACAGATACGCAGTATTTT
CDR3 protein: CASSFGGGYTDTQYF

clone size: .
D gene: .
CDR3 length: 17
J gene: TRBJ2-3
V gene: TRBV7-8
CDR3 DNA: TGTGCCAGCAGCCCCGTATTGCGGGCGGAGGGGACAGATACGCAGTATTTT
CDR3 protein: CASSPVLRAEGTDTQYF

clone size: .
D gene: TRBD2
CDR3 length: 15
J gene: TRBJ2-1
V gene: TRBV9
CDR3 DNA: TGTGCCAGCAGCCCGAGACTAGCGGGAGGTGGTGAGCAGTTCTTC
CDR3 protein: CASSPRLAGGGEQFF

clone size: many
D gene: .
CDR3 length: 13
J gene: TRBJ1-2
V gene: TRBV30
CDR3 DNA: TGTGCCTGGAGTGTGGGGGTCGGGAATGGCTACACCTTC
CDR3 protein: CAWSVGVGNGYTF

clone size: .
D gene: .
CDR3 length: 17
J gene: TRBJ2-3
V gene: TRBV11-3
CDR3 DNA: TGTGCCAGCAGCTTAAGGTCTTCGGGTGAGAGAACCGATACGCAGTATTTT
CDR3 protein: CASSLRSSGERTDTQYF

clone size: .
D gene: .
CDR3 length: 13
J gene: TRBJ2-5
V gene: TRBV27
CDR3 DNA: TGTGCCAGCAGTTTAAGGCCCTGGGAGACCCAGTACTTC
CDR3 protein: CASSLRPWETQYF

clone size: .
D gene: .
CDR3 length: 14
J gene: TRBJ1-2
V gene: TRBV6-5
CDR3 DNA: TGTGCCAGCAGTTATCAGGGAGACCACTATGGCTACACCTTC
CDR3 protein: CASSYQGDHYGYTF

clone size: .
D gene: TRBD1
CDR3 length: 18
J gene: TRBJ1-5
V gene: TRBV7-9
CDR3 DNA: TGTGCCAGCAGCTTTAGGTGGTCGCGGGGACAGGGGCGGCAGCCCCAGCATTTT
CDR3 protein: CASSFRWSRGQGRQPQHF

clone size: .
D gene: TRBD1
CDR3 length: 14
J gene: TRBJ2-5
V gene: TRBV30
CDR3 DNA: TGTGCCTGGAGCCCCTGGACAGGGTGGGAGACCCAGTACTTC
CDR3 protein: CAWSPWTGWETQYF

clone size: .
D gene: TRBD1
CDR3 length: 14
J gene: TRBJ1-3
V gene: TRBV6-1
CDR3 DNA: TGTGCCAGCAGCAGGGGGACCTCTGGAAACACCATATATTTT
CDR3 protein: CASSRGTSGNTIYF